These 9 T cell receptor beta chains were sequenced from one sample in a study of blood T cell repertoires in COVID-19. Clones were read by immunoSEQ multiplex PCR, and TCRdb kept only the in-frame ones, dropping some. The sample includes about 100,000 clones, approximately 70% of them seen just once. The source material was peripheral blood. All receptors derive from an elderly man with acute or convalescent COVID-19.

The chain couples TRBV18 to TRBJ1-1, with D possibly being TRBD1 (6 bases). Germline V lookup: CDR1 KGHSH, CDR2 LQKENI. This CDR3 spans 14 amino acids. Trimming removed 2 bases from V and 0 bases from J, with 7 bases in between. Here the CDR3 DNA reads TGTGCCAGCTCACCAGGACAGATGAACACTGAAGCTTTCTTT. Translating gives CASSPGQMNTEAFF.

This clone was seen a few times. This sequence joins TRBV5-8 and TRBJ2-7; D is perhaps TRBD2 (6 bases). This CDR3 has 15 residues. V shed 4 bases and J shed 10 bases, with 24 bases lying between them. Germline V gene sequence: CDR1 SGHTS, CDR2 YDEGEE. CDR3 in amino acids: CASSDTSGTLGPQYF. The CDR3 DNA follows: TGTGCCAGCAGCGATACTTCCGGGACTTTGGGGCCCCAGTACTTC.

This rearrangement joins TRBV3-1 (or the pseudogene TRBV3-2) to TRBJ2-1, with D possibly being TRBD2 (5 bases). Between the trimmed V and J ends, which lost 4 bases and 15 bases, there was a span of 19 bases. Germline lookup yields CDR1 LGHDT and CDR2 YNNKEL (reference sequence). The CDR3 loop spans 13 amino acids. Here the CDR3 reads CASSRPGSEEGFF. The CDR3 nucleotides are TGTGCCAGCAGCCGCCCGGGATCGGAAGAGGGGTTCTTC.

The chain has TRBV20-1 and TRBJ1-2; weak D call: TRBD1 (6 bases). The CDR3 is 11 residues long. Germline loops: CDR1 DFQATT, CDR2 SNEGSKA (reference sequence). Here the CDR3 reads CSRGGAGGYTF. DNA of the CDR3: TGCAGCCGGGGGGGCGCAGGCGGCTACACCTTC.

The J gene is TRBJ2-3, the V gene TRBV10-3, with D possibly TRBD1 on 5 matching bases. Deletions cut 3 bases from V and 5 bases from J, with 9 bases between. The CDR3 has 13 amino acids. The germline V gene has CDR1 ENHRY and CDR2 SYGVKD. The CDR3 nucleotides read TGTGCCATCAGTGACTCAGGGTTAGATACGCAGTATTTT. It codes for CAISDSGLDTQYF.

The chain couples TRBV6-5 to TRBJ2-7, with TRBD2 matching 7 bases. The CDR3 contains 15 residues. Germline V gene lookup returns CDR1 MNHEY and CDR2 SVGAGI. The V gene end was trimmed by 6 bases and the J gene end by 2 bases; junction bases not matched to a gene: 10. The CDR3 DNA reads TGTGCCAGCAGAGCCCCAGGGAGGGCACCCTACGAGCAGTACTTC. Protein: CASRAPGRAPYEQYF.

The chain links TRBV5-1 to TRBJ2-1; 9 positions match TRBD2. The germline gives CDR1 SGHRS, CDR2 YFSETQ. This CDR3 is built from 14 residues. Trimming removed 5 bases from V and 2 bases from J; junction bases left unmatched: 2. The CDR3 region is CASSSGRTYNEQFF. CDR3 in DNA: TGCGCCAGCAGTAGCGGGAGAACCTACAATGAGCAGTTCTTC.

J is TRBJ1-1 and V is TRBV6-5, with D possibly being TRBD1 (5 bases). The CDR3 covers 13 residues. V was pared by 8 bases and J by 1 base, with 11 bases between. CDR1 is MNHEY, CDR2 SVGAGI, per germline. CDR3 amino acids: CASLTGSNTEAFF. Written as DNA, the CDR3 is TGTGCCAGCCTTACAGGATCGAACACTGAAGCTTTCTTT.

Remarks on this clone: At one end the junction does not follow the germline gene, possibly because of a read error. J is TRBJ2-5 and V is TRBV7-7; TRBD2 is a possible D gene (6 bases). Germline assignment: CDR1 SSHAT and CDR2 FNYEAQ (reference sequence). The CDR3 length is 13 residues. This chain's CDR3 is CASSLAARYTQYF. The CDR3 DNA is TGTGCTAGCAGCTTAGCGGCTAGGTACACCCAGTACTTC.